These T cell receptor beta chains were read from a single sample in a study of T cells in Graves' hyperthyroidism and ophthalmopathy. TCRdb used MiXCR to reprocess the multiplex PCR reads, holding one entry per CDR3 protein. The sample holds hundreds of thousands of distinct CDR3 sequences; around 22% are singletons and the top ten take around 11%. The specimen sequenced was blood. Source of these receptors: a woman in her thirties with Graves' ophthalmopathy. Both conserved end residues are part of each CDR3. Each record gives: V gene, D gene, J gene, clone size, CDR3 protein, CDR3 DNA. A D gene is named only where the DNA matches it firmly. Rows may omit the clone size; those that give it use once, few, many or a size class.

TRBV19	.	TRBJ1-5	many	CASSPSVGPHSNQPQHF	TGTGCCAGTAGTCCATCCGTCGGGCCACATAGCAATCAGCCCCAGCATTTT
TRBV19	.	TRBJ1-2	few	CASSAGQWDGYTF	TGTGCCAGTAGTGCCGGACAATGGGATGGCTACACCTTC
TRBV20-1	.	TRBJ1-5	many	CSASIQYSNQPQHF	TGCAGTGCTAGTATACAATATAGCAATCAGCCCCAGCATTTT
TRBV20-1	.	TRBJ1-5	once	CSAGGIYHSNQPQHF	TGCAGTGCTGGCGGGATTTACCATAGCAATCAGCCCCAGCATTTT
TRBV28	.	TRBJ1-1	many	CATRNTEAFF	TGTGCCACCCGGAACACTGAAGCTTTCTTT
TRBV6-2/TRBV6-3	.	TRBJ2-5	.	CASKATARETQYF	TGTGCCAGCAAAGCCACCGCCAGAGAGACCCAGTACTTC
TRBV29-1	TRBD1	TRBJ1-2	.	CSAPSTGYNYGYTF	TGCAGCGCCCCTTCGACAGGGTACAACTATGGCTACACCTTC
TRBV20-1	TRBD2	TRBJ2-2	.	CSARTTSGRDTGELFF	TGCAGTGCTAGGACGACTAGCGGGAGGGACACCGGGGAGCTGTTTTTT
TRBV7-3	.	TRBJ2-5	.	CASSLVGGGLETQYF	TGTGCCAGCAGCTTAGTAGGGGGGGGGCTGGAGACCCAGTACTTC
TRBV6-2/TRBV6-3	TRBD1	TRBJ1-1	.	CASSQPGQGHTEAFF	TGTGCCAGCTCTCAGCCCGGACAGGGTCACACTGAAGCTTTCTTT
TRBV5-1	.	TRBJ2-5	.	CVSSLGVAPETQYF	TGCGTCAGCAGCTTGGGAGTAGCGCCGGAGACCCAGTACTTC
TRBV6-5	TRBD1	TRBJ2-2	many	CASSYTGDTGELFF	TGTGCCAGCAGTTACACAGGGGACACCGGGGAGCTGTTTTTT
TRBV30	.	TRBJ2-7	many	CAWARDSAGEQYF	TGTGCCTGGGCCCGGGACTCGGCCGGCGAGCAGTACTTC
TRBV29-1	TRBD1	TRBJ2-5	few	CSVVGQGASGTQYF	TGCAGCGTCGTGGGACAGGGGGCATCGGGGACCCAGTACTTC
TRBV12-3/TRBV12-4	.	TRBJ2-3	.	CASSRPGLRGDTQYF	TGTGCCAGCAGCAGACCGGGACTGCGCGGAGATACGCAGTATTTT
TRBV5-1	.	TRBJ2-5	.	CASRDAGQYQETQYF	TGCGCCAGCCGCGATGCAGGACAGTACCAAGAGACCCAGTACTTC
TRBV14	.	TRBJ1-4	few	CASSQGRPGREKLFF	TGTGCCAGCAGCCAAGGGAGGCCAGGCCGGGAAAAACTGTTTTTT
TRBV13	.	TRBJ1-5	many	CASAQGGNQPQHF	TGTGCCAGCGCGCAGGGAGGCAATCAGCCCCAGCATTTT
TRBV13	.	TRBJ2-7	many	CASSFLGHTYEQYF	TGTGCCAGCAGCTTCCTGGGACACACCTACGAGCAGTACTTC
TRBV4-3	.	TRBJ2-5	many	CASSQDLGEETQYF	TGCGCCAGCAGCCAAGATCTGGGGGAAGAGACCCAGTACTTC
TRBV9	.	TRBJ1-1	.	CASSVEDYPMNTEAFF	TGTGCCAGCAGCGTAGAGGATTATCCAATGAACACTGAAGCTTTCTTT
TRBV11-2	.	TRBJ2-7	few	CASRSPGTGYYEQYF	TGTGCCAGCAGATCTCCCGGGACCGGGTACTACGAGCAGTACTTC
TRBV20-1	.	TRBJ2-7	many	CSASKTGSDEQYF	TGCAGTGCCTCCAAAACAGGGTCCGACGAGCAGTACTTC
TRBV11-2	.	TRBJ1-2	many	CASSWDGANYGYTF	TGTGCCAGCAGCTGGGACGGTGCTAACTATGGCTACACCTTC
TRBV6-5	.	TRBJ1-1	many	CASSSLDSEAFF	TGTGCCAGCAGTTCTCTAGACAGTGAAGCTTTCTTT
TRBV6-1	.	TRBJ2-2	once	CASNPPGAVGTGELFF	TGTGCCAGCAACCCCCCGGGCGCTGTAGGGACCGGGGAGCTGTTTTTT
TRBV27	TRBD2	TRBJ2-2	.	CASSSSTSGGSNTGELLF	TGTGCCAGCAGTTCTAGTACTAGCGGGGGATCGAACACCGGGGAGCTGTTGTTT
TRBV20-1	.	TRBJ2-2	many	CSARDWRRTNTGELFF	TGCAGTGCTAGAGATTGGCGGAGAACGAACACCGGGGAGCTGTTTTTT
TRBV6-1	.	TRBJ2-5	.	CASTRGSEETQYF	TGTGCCAGCACTCGAGGGTCGGAAGAGACCCAGTACTTC
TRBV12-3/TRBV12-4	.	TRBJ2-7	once	CASIYGPDQYF	TGTGCCAGCATCTACGGACCTGATCAGTACTTC
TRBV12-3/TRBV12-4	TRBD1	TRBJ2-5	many	CASGQGRQETQYF	TGTGCCAGCGGACAGGGGAGGCAAGAGACCCAGTACTTC
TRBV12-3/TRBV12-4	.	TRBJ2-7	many	CASSFSGPAYEQYF	TGTGCCAGCAGTTTTTCGGGCCCTGCCTACGAGCAGTACTTC
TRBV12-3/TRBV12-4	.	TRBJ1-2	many	CASSPMYGYTF	TGTGCCAGCAGCCCTATGTATGGCTACACCTTC
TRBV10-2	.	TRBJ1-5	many	CASTFSDDQPQHF	TGCGCCAGCACCTTTTCTGACGATCAGCCCCAGCATTTT
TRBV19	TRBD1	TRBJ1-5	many	CASSTADRGRSNQPQHF	TGTGCCAGTAGTACAGCGGACAGGGGGCGAAGCAATCAGCCCCAGCATTTT
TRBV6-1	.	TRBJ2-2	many	CASRVARTGELFF	TGTGCCAGCAGAGTAGCCAGAACCGGGGAGCTGTTTTTT
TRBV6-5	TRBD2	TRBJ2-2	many	CASSSSGAGELFF	TGTGCCAGCAGTTCTAGCGGCGCAGGGGAGCTGTTTTTT
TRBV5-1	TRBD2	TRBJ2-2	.	CASSFSGGHNTGELFF	TGCGCCAGCAGCTTTAGCGGGGGCCATAACACCGGGGAGCTGTTTTTT
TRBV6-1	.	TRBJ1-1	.	CASSPLSGADTEAFF	TGTGCCAGCAGTCCCCTGTCAGGGGCGGACACTGAAGCTTTCTTT
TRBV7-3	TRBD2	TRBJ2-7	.	CASGLGNEQYF	TGTGCCAGCGGACTAGGGAACGAGCAGTACTTC
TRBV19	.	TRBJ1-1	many	CASTNLGGDNTEAFF	TGTGCCAGTACCAACCTGGGAGGGGACAACACTGAAGCTTTCTTT
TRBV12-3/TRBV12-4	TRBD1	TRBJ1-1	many	CASSPGGGSTEAFF	TGTGCCAGCAGTCCCGGAGGGGGCTCAACTGAAGCTTTCTTT
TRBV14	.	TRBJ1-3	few	CASSQDQRNTIYF	TGTGCCAGCAGCCAAGATCAGAGAAACACCATATATTTT
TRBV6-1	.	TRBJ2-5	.	CASRPGIRNQETQYF	TGTGCTAGCAGACCAGGGATTCGCAACCAAGAGACCCAGTACTTC
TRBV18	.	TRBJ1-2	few	CASSSKGTLNYGYTF	TGTGCCAGCTCTTCAAAAGGGACATTGAACTATGGCTACACCTTC